This T cell receptor (beta chain) stems from a study of PD-L1 blockade in urothelial cancer (dated by TCRdb to 2015 to 2018). In the study overall: Every patient began therapy at some point between 2013 and 2015 and was given atezolizumab 1,200 mg intravenously every 3 weeks. About 90% of the roughly 30 patients were identified as males with urothelial cancer of bladder origin, and a prior smoking history was reported by 18 of 29 patients. An ECOG performance status of 0 or 1 was recorded for the patients, and 0 to 3 prior chemotherapy regimens had been received by the patients. Blood samples were analyzed at 3 weeks after treatment start (second dose) and at 6 weeks after treatment start. A median of about 140,000 T cells and just over 80,000 unique TCRs was obtained from blood samples, and a median clonality of roughly 0.08 was observed. The study was an exploratory multi-omic analysis of somatic, immune and clinical correlates of response to PD-L1 blockade with atezolizumab in urothelial cancer. Pretreatment tumor samples and matched peripheral blood, collected serially before and after atezolizumab treatment, underwent TCR sequencing. Durable clinical benefit was defined as progression-free survival longer than 6 months, and TCR features were also tested against progression-free and overall survival. Whole exome sequencing and RNA sequencing of pretreatment tumors were performed alongside TCR sequencing in the same patients. Fewer than ten patients reached durable clinical benefit, while about 19 patients did not. Pretreatment blood TCR-seq was available for twenty-nine patients, at least one posttreatment blood collection was obtained for about 25 patients, and tumor TCR-seq was available for about 25 patients. Findings and caveats that apply to the study as a whole: Improved progression-free and overall survival was found to be associated with pretreatment peripheral blood TCR clonality below the median. Patients with durable benefit showed greater expansion of tumor-associated TCR clones in peripheral blood 3 weeks after starting treatment (n of about 20, p = 0.022). Small sample size (n of about 30) and many exploratory analyses mean the results are intended to be hypothesis-generating.

V is pruned by 5 bases and J by 2 bases, leaving 15 bases of the junction without a gene match. From its cysteine to its phenylalanine, the CDR3 spans 16 amino acids. Only the CDR3 region is kept as DNA, spanning 48 bases read in frame from base 1. Taken from the germline V gene (reference sequence), the CDR1 and CDR2 loops are GTSNPN and SVGIG. Remarks on this clone: The target of this receptor is not known. No base qualities exist here, and no much larger clone lies one base off it.

To estimate absolute template abundance from read counts, synthetic TCR analog templates were spiked into each PCR. The immunoSEQ assay was used to amplify TCRbeta CDR3 regions from genomic DNA with bias-controlled V and J gene primers. Rearranged TCRbeta segments were sequenced at approximately 20X coverage. The study's processing was this. Clustering was used to correct sequencing errors, and CDR3s were annotated against IMGT so that V, D and J genes could be assigned. Out-of-frame and stop-codon sequences were excluded, and only productive TCRbeta rearrangements were used in downstream analyses. Clonality was computed as one minus Shannon entropy normalized by the log of the number of unique productive sequences. Clones differing between time points or between blood and tumor were identified by Fisher's exact test with Benjamini-Hochberg correction at adjusted p below 0.01. TCRdb re-hosts the immuneACCESS table, in-frame sequences only. Its copies lack some clones; in the studies checked, an unresolved V gene accounts for under half of them, and the cause for the rest is not known. D and trimming were read from the DNA, whereas the V and J calls and clone size are those reported in that table. The sample records 25,000 to 35,000 clones, approximately 86% of which are singletons. Jointly, the top ten make up less than 2% of the sample.

The cohort included 29 patients with locally advanced or metastatic urothelial carcinoma who were treated at Memorial Sloan Kettering on a trial protocol. Peripheral blood mononuclear cells were collected pretreatment and during treatment, with between 1 and 8 total time points per patient. The Qiagen DNeasy Blood extraction kit was used to purify genomic DNA from total PBMCs and from tumor samples. PBMCs were collected pretreatment and during treatment, and were isolated and stored as previously described. Sequenced here: PBMCs, sampled around atezolizumab (anti-PD-L1) treatment. The chain was built from TRBV30 and TRBJ2-7; TRBD2 matches 7 bases in the middle. The clonotype originates from a man aged 50-59 years with urothelial cancer. The CDR3 sequence is CAWYKLRLAIPYEQYF. The sequence in DNA is TGTGCCTGGTACAAACTCAGACTAGCTATACCCTACGAGCAGTACTTC.